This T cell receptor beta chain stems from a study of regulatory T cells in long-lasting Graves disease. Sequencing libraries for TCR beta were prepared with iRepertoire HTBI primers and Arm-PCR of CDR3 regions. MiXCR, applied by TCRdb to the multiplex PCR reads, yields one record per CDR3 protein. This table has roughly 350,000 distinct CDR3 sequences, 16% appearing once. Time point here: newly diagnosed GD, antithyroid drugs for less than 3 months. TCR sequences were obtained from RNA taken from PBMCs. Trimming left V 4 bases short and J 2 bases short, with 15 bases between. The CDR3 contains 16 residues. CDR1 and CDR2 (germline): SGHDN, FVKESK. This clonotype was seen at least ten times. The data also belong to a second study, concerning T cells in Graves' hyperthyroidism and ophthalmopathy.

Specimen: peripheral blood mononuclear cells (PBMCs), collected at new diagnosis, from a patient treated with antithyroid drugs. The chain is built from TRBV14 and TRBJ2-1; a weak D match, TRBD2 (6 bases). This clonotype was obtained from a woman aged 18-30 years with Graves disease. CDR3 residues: CASSPPAGPAYNEQFF. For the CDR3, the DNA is TGTGCCAGCAGCCCACCGGCGGGGCCCGCCTACAATGAGCAGTTCTTC.